This TCR beta chain was captured in a study of T cells after yellow fever vaccination. Via MiXCR, TCRdb re-called the 5' RACE reads, giving one row per CDR3 protein. Of roughly 400,000 distinct CDR3 sequences listed, about 17% were seen once; the top ten hold roughly a sixth. This clonotype was detected only a few times. The CDR3 length is 14 residues. J gave up 11 bases and V 2 bases, and 7 bases lay outside the gene matches. CDR1 is MNHEY, CDR2 SVGAGI, per germline. Source: PBMCs, taken before the yellow fever booster vaccination. The V call is TRBV6-5, the J call TRBJ1-1, with 11 bases that match TRBD1. This receptor was identified in a man aged 18 to 35 who received the YFV17D yellow fever vaccine. The CDR3 DNA sequence: TGTGCCAGCAGTTACCCGGGACAGGGGGGAAGCGCTTTCTTT. It translates to CASSYPGQGGSAFF.